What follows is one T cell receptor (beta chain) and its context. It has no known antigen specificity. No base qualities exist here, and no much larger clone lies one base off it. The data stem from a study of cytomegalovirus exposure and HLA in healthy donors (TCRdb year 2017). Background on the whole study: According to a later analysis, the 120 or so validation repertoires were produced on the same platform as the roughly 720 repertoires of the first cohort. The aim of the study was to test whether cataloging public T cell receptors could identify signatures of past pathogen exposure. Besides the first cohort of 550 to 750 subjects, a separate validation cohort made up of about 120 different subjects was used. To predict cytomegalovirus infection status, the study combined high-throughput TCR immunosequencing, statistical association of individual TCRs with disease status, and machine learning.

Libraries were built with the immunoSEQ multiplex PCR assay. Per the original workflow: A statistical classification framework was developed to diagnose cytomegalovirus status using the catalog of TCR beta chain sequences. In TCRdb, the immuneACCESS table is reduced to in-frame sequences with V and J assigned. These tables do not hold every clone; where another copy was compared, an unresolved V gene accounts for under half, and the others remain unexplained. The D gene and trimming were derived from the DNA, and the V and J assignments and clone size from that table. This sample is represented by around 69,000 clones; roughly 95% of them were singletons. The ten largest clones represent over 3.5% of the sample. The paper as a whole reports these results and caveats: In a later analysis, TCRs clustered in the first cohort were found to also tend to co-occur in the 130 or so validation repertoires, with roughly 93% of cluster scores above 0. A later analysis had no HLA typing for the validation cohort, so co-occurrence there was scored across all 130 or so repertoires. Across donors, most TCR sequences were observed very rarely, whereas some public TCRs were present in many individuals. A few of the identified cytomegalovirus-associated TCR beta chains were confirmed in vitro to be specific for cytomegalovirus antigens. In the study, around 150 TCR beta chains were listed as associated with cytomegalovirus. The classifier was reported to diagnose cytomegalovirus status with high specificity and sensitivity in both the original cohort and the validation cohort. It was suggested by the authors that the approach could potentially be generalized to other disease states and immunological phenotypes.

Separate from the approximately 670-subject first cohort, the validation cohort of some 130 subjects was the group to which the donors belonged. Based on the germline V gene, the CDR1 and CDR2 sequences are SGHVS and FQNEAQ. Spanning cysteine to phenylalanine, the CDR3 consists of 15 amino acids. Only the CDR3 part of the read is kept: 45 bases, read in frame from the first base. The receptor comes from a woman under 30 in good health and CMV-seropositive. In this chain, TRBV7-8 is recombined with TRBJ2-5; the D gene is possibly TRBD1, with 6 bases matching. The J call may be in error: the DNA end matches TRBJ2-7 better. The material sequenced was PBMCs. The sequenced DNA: TGTGCCAGCAGCGAAGCAGGGGACGGGAACTACGAGCAGTACTTC. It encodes CASSEAGDGNYEQYF.